This T cell receptor beta chain was found in a study of cytomegalovirus exposure and HLA in healthy donors (TCRdb year 2017). For context, the study as a whole: An earlier analysis of approximately 590 of the donors reported approximately 270 Gb of sequence data and around 110 million unique TCR beta sequences from 150 million to 200 million T cells. High-throughput TCR immunosequencing, statistical association of individual TCRs with disease status, and machine learning were combined to predict cytomegalovirus infection status. Five DR-DQ haplotypes were handled as single units for association and clustering, since linkage in the cohort was strong. All discovery cohort repertoires had been generated using a single sequencing platform. The study used immunosequencing to profile the T cell repertoires of hundreds of subjects and linked those repertoires to cytomegalovirus serostatus. About 320 gigabases of sequencing data and tens of millions of unique TCR sequences were included in an early release covering roughly 600 HLA-typed donors. In an earlier analysis of a few hundred of the donors, high-throughput TCR beta sequencing was used to judge whether each TCR beta V gene segment behaved as functional or pseudogenic. The number of typed donors differed by locus: roughly 620-630 for A, B, C, DRB1 and DQB1; 500 to 550 for DQA1; some 610 for DPA1; and approximately 450 for DPB1. Donor age, sex, ethnicity and CMV serostatus were compiled together with the repertoire data. A later genetic analysis took genome-wide SNP genotypes for about 55% of the 666 donors and used that subset as a discovery cohort. The study was designed to test whether signatures of past pathogen exposure could be identified by cataloging public T cell receptors. In addition to the first cohort of about 650 subjects, a separate validation cohort of some 120 different subjects was used. Among some 400 genotyped donors of the cohort, an average of approximately 200,000 unique TCR beta nucleotide sequences was sequenced per donor, of which about 18% were non-productive. A later analysis re-analyzed previously published TCR beta repertoires from 650 to 800 donors and added high-resolution HLA genotyping to study TCR occurrence patterns. Of the approximately 400 genotyped donors, 65% to 90% fell in the genetic ancestry cluster associated with self-reported Caucasian donors. HLA typing covered class I and class II loci at four-digit resolution. In the later analysis, no new phenotypic data were used to find candidate immune exposures; instead, reliance was placed on TCR beta sequences and their occurrence across donors.

As for this clone: Its specific antigen is unknown. Qualities for individual bases were not recorded, and no much larger clone is one base off.

Including cysteine and phenylalanine, the CDR3 has 16 amino acids. Of all the DNA, just the CDR3 is kept, 48 bases in frame from base 1. CDR1 SGHNT and CDR2 YYREEE were looked up in the germline V gene (reference sequence). Here V drops 4 bases and J drops 1 base, and the junction holds 8 bases not matched to any gene. The cohort consisted of 600 or so healthy bone marrow donors. At the time of sampling, all cohort members were nominally healthy, though unrecorded immune exposures were likely present. The donor tested CMV seronegative, placing the donor among the 350 or so seronegative members of the cohort. A peripheral blood sample was collected from each donor, and TCR beta sequencing was performed on peripheral blood mononuclear cells. The Qiagen DNeasy Blood Extraction Kit was used to extract genomic DNA from the blood cell samples. To prepare the library, the immunoSEQ multiplex PCR assay was applied. A mixture of 60 forward primers for TCR Vbeta segments and 13 reverse primers for TCR Jbeta segments was used in the multiplex PCR. A multiplex PCR assay on genomic DNA amplified the CDR3 region of rearranged TCR beta genes. The Illumina HiSeq System was used to sequence the amplified TCR beta libraries as 87-base-pair reads. The original pipeline was this. A later analysis counted about 80 million unique TCR beta chains across the 690 or so repertoires, and some 11 million of these chains were shared by at least two donors. To remove PCR and sequencing errors, raw reads were error-corrected and collapsed into unique sequences using a nearest-neighbor algorithm that merged closely related sequences. CDR3 sequences were aligned to IMGT reference sequences to assign V, D and J gene segments. For a sequence to be retained, at least a six-nucleotide match to both a V gene segment and a J gene segment was required. Rearrangements were classified as productive when the CDR3 lacked stop codons and remained in frame with V and J, and all other rearrangements were classified as non-productive. Following IMGT convention, CDR3 was defined as the stretch from the second conserved V-encoded cysteine up to the conserved J-encoded phenylalanine. In an earlier analysis of roughly 610 of the donors, sequences lacking an unambiguous match to a single V gene segment were excluded. An earlier analysis of over 450 of the donors classified V segments as functional when productive rearrangements were above 56.7% and as segregating when the standard deviation between donors was above 5%. A statistical classification framework was built to diagnose cytomegalovirus status from the catalog of TCR beta chain sequences. In a later analysis, TCR nucleotide sequences were compared against IMGT/GENE-DB human TR gene sequences so that V and J genes could be assigned. Using the TCRdist pipeline, a later analysis assigned CDR3 sequences along with most-parsimonious VDJ recombination scenarios. In a later analysis, each TCR beta chain was defined by its CDR3 amino acid sequence together with its V-gene family, and reads without a unique V-gene family were excluded. As a way to deal with suspected cross-contamination and a sequencing artifact, a later analysis dropped approximately 570 nucleotide sequences that were highly shared and had low generation probability. In a later analysis, a clonal expansion index for each public chain was calculated from normalized within-repertoire ranks of inferred template counts. A later analysis computed generation probabilities with a VDJ recombination model fitted to out-of-frame rearrangements, and checked the results against IGoR. Hypergeometric tests were used in a later analysis to score TCR-TCR, TCR-HLA and TCR-CMV co-occurrence, with a repertoire-size bias correction applied to the TCR pairs. A later analysis estimated false discovery rates by permuting HLA or CMV assignments 20 times. In a later analysis, co-occurring TCRs were grouped using DBSCAN, with TCRdist sequence similarity added in when clustering inside HLA-allele-positive subsets. For co-occurrence clustering, repertoires with fewer than 30,000 or more than 120,000 public chains were excluded, along with five repertoires with anomalous nucleotide sharing. TCRdb mirrors the immuneACCESS table, restricted to in-frame sequences. Some clones are absent from its copies; in checked studies, under half trace to an unresolved V gene, and the reason for the others is unknown. Clone size and the V and J calls come from that table; the DNA yielded D and trimming. In all, the sample holds about 160,000 clones, and about four fifths of those were seen once. The top ten clones comprise approximately 4.5% of the sample.

Results the study describes overall, beyond this receptor: Roughly uniform sequencing depth across donors was assumed in presence/absence analyses, although this assumption may not hold. The 87-base-pair reads could not distinguish some IMGT-functional V segments, including TRBV6-2 and TRBV6-3, so those segments were excluded. Most TCR sequences were observed very rarely across donors, whereas some public TCRs were present in many individuals. The sequencing pipeline was judged likely to have produced a cluster of highly shared sequence variants as a technical artifact. According to a later analysis, most CMV-associated TCR beta chains appeared to be HLA-restricted, and the HLA associations seemed to be driven largely by CMV exposure. In a later genetic analysis, fewer N-insertions in productive TCRs were reported among donors in an Asian-associated ancestry cluster than the approximately 670-donor mean. In a later analysis, HLA-associated TCR beta chains showed more clonal expansion and lower generation probabilities than non-associated chains that were equally common. According to a later analysis, TCR association rates differed among HLA loci, with DRB1 alleles showing the most associated TCRs and HLA-C alleles showing the fewest. Linkage disequilibrium might explain the correlated functional status among segregating V segments, but an unknown experimental factor could not be ruled out. The earlier analysis of 587 of the donors excluded about 16 rarely observed V segments, including chromosome 9 orphons, because counts were too low. When HLA alleles, especially DR and DQ, strongly co-occurred, attributing TCR associations to individual alleles was difficult. A total of around 150 TCR beta chains were listed by the study as associated with cytomegalovirus. The only immune exposure information available for the cohort was CMV serostatus. In an earlier analysis of 587 of the donors, most TCR beta V segments appeared in productive rearrangements about 87% or about 30% of the time, broadly matching IMGT annotations. The authors suggested that the approach could potentially be extended to other disease states and immunological phenotypes. At a false discovery rate of 0.05, a later analysis linked around 15,000 TCR beta sequences to specific HLA alleles. In both the original and validation cohorts, the classifier was reported to diagnose cytomegalovirus status with high specificity and sensitivity. In a later analysis, several top co-occurrence clusters were reported to appear linked to parvovirus B19, influenza, CMV and Epstein-Barr virus. This cohort had only TCR beta chains sequenced, and the lack of alpha or paired-chain data limited which features could be detected. Because HLA typing was missing for some donors at each locus, association tests included only the typed subset. In a later genetic analysis, a missense DCLRE1C variant was associated with V-gene and J-gene trimming of TCR beta chains, and the association was replicated in an independent cohort. A further reported finding was that TCR beta sequences accurately predicted the HLA-A and HLA-B alleles for most subjects in the first cohort. A few of the identified cytomegalovirus-associated TCR beta chains were confirmed in vitro to be specific for cytomegalovirus antigens.

The receptor's source is a man younger than 45 in good health and CMV-seronegative. Sequencing input: PBMCs. Recombination connected TRBV5-4 to TRBJ2-3; 8 central bases correspond to TRBD1. The bases read TGTGCCAGCAGCCTAGTGGTGGGACAGGGCACAGATACGCAGTATTTT. Its translation reads: CASSLVVGQGTDTQYF.